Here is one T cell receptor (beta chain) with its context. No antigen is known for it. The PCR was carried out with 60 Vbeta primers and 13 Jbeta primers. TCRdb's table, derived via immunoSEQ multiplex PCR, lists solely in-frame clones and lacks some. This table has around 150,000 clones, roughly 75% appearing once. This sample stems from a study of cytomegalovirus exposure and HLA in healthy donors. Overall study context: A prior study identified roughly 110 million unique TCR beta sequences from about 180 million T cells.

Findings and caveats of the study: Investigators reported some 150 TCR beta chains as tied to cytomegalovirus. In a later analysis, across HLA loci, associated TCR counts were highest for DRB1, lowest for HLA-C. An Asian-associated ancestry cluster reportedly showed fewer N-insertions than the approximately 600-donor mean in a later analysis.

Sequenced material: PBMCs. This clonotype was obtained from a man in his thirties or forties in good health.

CDR3 sequence reads: CASSQDRGLYEQFF. The CDR3 DNA sequence: TGTGCCAGCAGCCAAGACAGGGGGCTCTATGAGCAGTTCTTC. The V and J genes are TRBV7-8 and TRBJ2-1; 10 nucleotides line up with TRBD1. The CDR3 length is 14 residues. Germline lookup yields CDR1 SGHVS and CDR2 FQNEAQ. Trimming at V came to 5 bases and at J to 8 bases, leaving 6 bases not matched to a gene.